This entry is about one T cell receptor beta chain. The data were obtained in a study of shared T cell receptors in the human thymus. The CDR3 spans 13 residues. Trimming pared 2 bases from V and 4 bases from J, leaving 6 bases between. From germline, CDR1 is GTSNPN and CDR2 SVGIG (reference sequence). TCRdb's copy holds only in-frame clones and misses some; the assay was immunoSEQ multiplex PCR. This table holds 650,000 to 950,000 clones, over 75% found once. A further study also used this sample, focusing on human thymus T cells. Turning to that study: Samples came from healthy Finnish infants during open corrective cardiac surgery. Thymic material originated from resections removed in the course of corrective heart surgery. Use of V and J genes seemed skewed within the thymic and blood repertoires. Unrelated people showed highly overlapping thymic repertoires, related research reported.

The sequenced sample consisted of thymocytes. The TCR sequence derives from a girl under two years old with a congenital heart defect. V and J are TRBV30 and TRBJ2-6; D is undetermined. In nucleotides, the CDR3 is TGTGCCTGGAGTTTTGAGGGGGCCAACGTCCTGACTTTC. Protein product: CAWSFEGANVLTF.